Each of the 10 T cell receptor beta chains below was sequenced from the same sample in a study of blood T cell repertoires in COVID-19. Sequenced by immunoSEQ multiplex PCR; TCRdb stores in-frame clones only, minus some. The sample records 150,000 or so clones, roughly 85% being singletons. The sample comprised PBMCs or T cells enriched from blood (not recorded which). The receptors originated from a man aged 50 to 59 who had recovered from COVID-19.

The CDR3 DNA is TGTGCCAGCAGAACAGGGGAGATACAGTTCTTC. Amino acid sequence: CASRTGEIQFF. The rearrangement uses TRBV6-6 and TRBJ2-1, with 7 bases aligning to TRBD1. CDR3 length equals 11 residues. J was trimmed by 13 bases and V by 6 bases; bases with no gene match: 6. CDR1 and CDR2 from the germline V gene are MNHNY and SVGAGI (reference sequence).

The V call is TRBV3-1 (or the pseudogene TRBV3-2), the J call TRBJ1-1; 9 nucleotides agree with TRBD1. J was trimmed by 0 bases and V by 3 bases; bases with no gene match: 5. Germline V gives CDR1 LGHDT, CDR2 YNNKEL (reference sequence). CDR3 size: 16 residues. CDR3 sequence: CASSHADRGMNTEAFF. The CDR3 coding sequence is TGTGCCAGCAGCCATGCGGACAGGGGCATGAACACTGAAGCTTTCTTT.

The genes are TRBV5-4 and TRBJ2-7, with TRBD2 matching over 11 bases. The ends lost 1 base at V and 7 bases at J; junction bases unmatched: 4. The germline V gene has CDR1 SGHNT and CDR2 YYREEE (reference sequence). The CDR3 length is 14 residues. CDR3 bases: TGTGCCAGCAGCTTGACTAGCGGGAGTGATGAGCAGTACTTC. Translated, it gives CASSLTSGSDEQYF.

A few counts support this clone. V gene TRBV18 combines with J gene TRBJ2-5, with 8 bases lining up with TRBD2. This CDR3 contains 14 residues. Trimming took 3 bases from V and 5 from J; bases not matched to a gene: 5. The germline gives CDR1 KGHSH, CDR2 LQKENI. Here the CDR3 reads CASSPGGLEETQYF. The CDR3 region has the DNA TGTGCCAGCTCACCCGGGGGACTAGAGGAGACCCAGTACTTC. Together with reference TRBV18 and TRBJ2-5, the CDR3 gives the full variable domain: NAGVMQNPRHLVRRRGQEARLRCSPMKGHSHVYWYRQLPEEGLKFMVYLQKENIIDESGMPKERFSAEFPKEGPSILRIQQVVRGDSAAYFCASSPGGLEETQYFGPGTRLLVL.

V usage is TRBV25-1 and J usage is TRBJ2-5; D is unresolved. The V and J ends lost 6 bases and 1 base respectively, with 6 bases between them. The CDR3 extends over 12 amino acids. The V gene's germline CDR1 is MGHDK and CDR2 SYGVNS. This CDR3 is CASSYAQETQYF. CDR3 in DNA: TGTGCCAGCAGCTATGCCCAAGAGACCCAGTACTTC.

The chain recombines TRBV4-2 with TRBJ1-2; TRBD1 is a possible D gene (6 bases). V lost 7 bases, J lost 0 bases, and 21 bases lay in between. Germline assignment: CDR1 LGHNA and CDR2 YNFKEQ. The CDR3 covers 17 residues. The CDR3 spells CASTPGPGADTNYGYTF. CDR3 sequence (DNA): TGTGCCAGCACCCCAGGTCCAGGGGCCGATACTAACTATGGCTACACCTTC.

Only a few counts were recorded for this clone. The chain joins TRBV6-5 to TRBJ2-5, with D tentatively TRBD1 (5 bases). The CDR3 totals 12 residues. Per the germline V gene, CDR1 is MNHEY and CDR2 is SVGAGI. V dropped 6 bases and J dropped 5 bases, with 10 bases sitting between them. CDR3 region: CASSSGAETQYF. CDR3 nucleotides: TGTGCCAGCAGCAGTGGGGCTGAGACCCAGTACTTC.

The chain combines TRBV19 with TRBJ2-1; D is possibly TRBD2 (7 bases). This CDR3 is 16 amino acids long. Deletions cut 4 bases from V and 5 bases from J, with 18 bases between. Germline V gives CDR1 LNHDA, CDR2 SQIVND (reference sequence). CDR3 nucleotides: TGTGCCAGTAGTACACCCCCGGGGGGCCTGAACAATGAGCAGTTCTTC. This codes for CASSTPPGGLNNEQFF.

This chain joins TRBV19 and TRBJ1-5; D is possibly TRBD1 (5 bases). This CDR3 is 13 amino acids long. The V gene's germline CDR1 is LNHDA and CDR2 SQIVND (reference sequence). V was cut by 3 bases and J by 7 bases, with 10 bases left in between. The CDR3 DNA reads TGTGCCAGTAGTATCAGGGAGGTCCAGCCCCAGCATTTT. Translated: CASSIREVQPQHF.

V and J are TRBV27 and TRBJ2-3; no clear D. V was trimmed by 5 bases and J by 4 bases, leaving 13 bases between them. CDR3 length: 14 amino acids. CDR1 MNHEY and CDR2 SMNVEV come from the germline V gene (reference sequence). The CDR3: CASSLLFFSDTQYF. CDR3 DNA sequence: TGTGCCAGCAGTCTCCTTTTTTTCTCAGATACGCAGTATTTT.